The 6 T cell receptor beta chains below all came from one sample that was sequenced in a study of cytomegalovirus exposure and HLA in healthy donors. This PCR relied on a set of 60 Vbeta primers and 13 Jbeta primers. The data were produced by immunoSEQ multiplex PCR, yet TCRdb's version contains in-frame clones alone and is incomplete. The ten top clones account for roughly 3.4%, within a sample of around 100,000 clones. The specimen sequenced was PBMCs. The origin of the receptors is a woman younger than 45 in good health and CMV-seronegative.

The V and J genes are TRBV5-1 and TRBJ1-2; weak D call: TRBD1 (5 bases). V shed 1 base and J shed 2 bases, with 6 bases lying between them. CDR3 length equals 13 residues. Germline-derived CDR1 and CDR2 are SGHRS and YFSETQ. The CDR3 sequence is CASSLQGNYGYTF. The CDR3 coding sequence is TGCGCCAGCAGCTTGCAGGGCAACTATGGCTACACCTTC. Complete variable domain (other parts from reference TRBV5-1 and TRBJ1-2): KAGVTQTPRYLIKTRGQQVTLSCSPISGHRSVSWYQQTPGQGLQFLFEYFSETQRNKGNFPGRFSGRQFSNSRSEMNVSTLELGDSALYLCASSLQGNYGYTFGSGTRLTVV.

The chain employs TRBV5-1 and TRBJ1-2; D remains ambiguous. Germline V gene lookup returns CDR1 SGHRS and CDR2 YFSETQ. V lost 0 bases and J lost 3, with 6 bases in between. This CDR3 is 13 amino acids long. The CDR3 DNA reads TGCGCCAGCAGCTTGGACAGCCACTATGGCTACACCTTC. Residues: CASSLDSHYGYTF.

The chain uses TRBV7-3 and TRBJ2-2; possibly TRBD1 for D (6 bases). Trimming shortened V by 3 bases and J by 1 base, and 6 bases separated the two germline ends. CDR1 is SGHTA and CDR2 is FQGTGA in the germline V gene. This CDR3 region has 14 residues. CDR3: CASSLTGNTGELFF. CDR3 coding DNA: TGTGCCAGCAGCTTGACAGGGAACACCGGGGAGCTGTTTTTT.

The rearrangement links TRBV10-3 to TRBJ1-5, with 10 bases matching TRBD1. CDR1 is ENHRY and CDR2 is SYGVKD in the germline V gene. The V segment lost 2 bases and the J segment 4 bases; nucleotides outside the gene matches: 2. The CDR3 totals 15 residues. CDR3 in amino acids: CAISEPGQGNQPQHF. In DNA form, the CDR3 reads TGTGCCATCAGTGAGCCGGGACAGGGGAATCAGCCCCAGCATTTT.

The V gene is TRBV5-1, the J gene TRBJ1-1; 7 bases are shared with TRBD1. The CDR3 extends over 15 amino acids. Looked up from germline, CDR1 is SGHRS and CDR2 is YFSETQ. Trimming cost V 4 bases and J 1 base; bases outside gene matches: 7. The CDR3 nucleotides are TGCGCCAGCAGCGGCTGGACAGGCGAGAACACTGAAGCTTTCTTT. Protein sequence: CASSGWTGENTEAFF.

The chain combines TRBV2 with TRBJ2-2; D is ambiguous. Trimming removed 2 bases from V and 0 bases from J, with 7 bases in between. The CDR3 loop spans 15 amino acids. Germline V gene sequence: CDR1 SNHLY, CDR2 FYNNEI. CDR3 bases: TGTGCCAGCAGTGAAAGAGGATCGAACACCGGGGAGCTGTTTTTT. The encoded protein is CASSERGSNTGELFF.